What follows are 15 T cell receptor beta chains derived from one specimen sequenced in a study of T-cell reconstitution after alpha-beta-depleted transplantation in children. TCRbeta library preparation incorporated unique molecular identifiers. TCRdb re-derived calls from the PCR reads in MiXCR, one entry per CDR3 protein. Here the sample spans 530,000 or so distinct CDR3 sequences, 25% to 30% being singletons. Specimen: PBMCs, collected before TCRalphabeta/CD19-depleted stem cell transplant. The receptor set was obtained from a boy younger than two with Wiskott-Aldrich syndrome, due to receive a stem cell transplant.

The chain uses TRBV5-1 and TRBJ2-3; 9 nucleotides align to TRBD1. Trimming removed 6 bases from V and 3 bases from J; junction bases left unmatched: 5. CDR1 and CDR2 (germline): SGHRS, YFSETQ. The CDR3 loop spans 14 amino acids. The CDR3 DNA is TGCGCCAGCATGATCGGACAGGGGACAGATACGCAGTATTTT. It specifies CASMIGQGTDTQYF.

This clonotype was observed a few times. J is TRBJ2-3 and V is TRBV7-2; 9 bases align to TRBD2. Germline lookup yields CDR1 SGHTA and CDR2 FQGNSA. The CDR3 sequence is 17 residues long. The J segment lost 5 bases and the V segment lost 4 bases, leaving 13 bases of the junction unmatched. Here the CDR3 DNA reads TGTGCCAGCAGCTCGGGGTTAGCGGGAGAGTTCGGAGATACGCAGTATTTT. Amino acids: CASSSGLAGEFGDTQYF.

This clonotype was observed a handful of times. The V and J genes are TRBV6-1 and TRBJ2-2; possible D gene TRBD1, 6 bases. This CDR3 contains 16 residues. V was trimmed by 7 bases and J by 6 bases, leaving 21 bases between them. In germline, CDR1 is MNHNS, CDR2 SASEGT. In nucleotides, the CDR3 is TGTGCCAGCAAGGGCGTCGGGAAGAAGGGGGCCGGGGAGCTGTTTTTT. Its translation is CASKGVGKKGAGELFF.

The CDR3 here is CASSLSRTGNGNEQFF. As DNA, the CDR3 is TGTGCCAGCAGTTTGTCGAGGACAGGGAATGGCAATGAGCAGTTCTTC. J is TRBJ2-1 and V is TRBV12-3 or TRBV12-4; 8 positions agree with TRBD1. Trimming at V came to 3 bases and at J to 6 bases, leaving 10 bases not matched to a gene. There are 16 residues in the CDR3.

A few counts support this clonotype. This chain connects TRBV3-1 to TRBJ1-6; D not resolved. The CDR3 is 16 residues long. Trimming cost V 2 bases and J 1 base, with 9 bases left between them. Germline V gives CDR1 LGHDT, CDR2 YNNKEL (reference sequence). The CDR3 here is CASSQSTGSYNSPLHF. The CDR3 nucleotides read TGTGCCAGCAGCCAAAGTACGGGATCCTATAATTCACCCCTCCACTTT.

The V and J genes are TRBV7-9 and TRBJ2-1, with 11 nucleotides matching TRBD2. The CDR3 is 17 residues long. The V segment lost 0 bases and the J segment 7 bases; nucleotides outside the gene matches: 8. Germline CDR1 reads SEHNR; CDR2 reads FQNEAQ (reference sequence). This CDR3 reads CASSLATGLAGGNEQFF. The CDR3 DNA follows: TGTGCCAGCAGCTTAGCCACGGGCCTAGCGGGAGGTAATGAGCAGTTCTTC.

V and J are TRBV5-1 and TRBJ2-1; D is ambiguous. Germline V lookup: CDR1 SGHRS, CDR2 YFSETQ. This CDR3 region has 15 residues. V was shortened by 3 bases and J by 3 bases, with 13 bases between the two germline ends. CDR3 protein: CASSSPYTGYNEQFF. The CDR3 nucleotides are TGCGCCAGCAGCTCTCCGTACACCGGCTACAATGAGCAGTTCTTC. The whole variable domain, remainder taken from reference TRBV5-1 and TRBJ2-1, is KAGVTQTPRYLIKTRGQQVTLSCSPISGHRSVSWYQQTPGQGLQFLFEYFSETQRNKGNFPGRFSGRQFSNSRSEMNVSTLELGDSALYLCASSSPYTGYNEQFFGPGTRLTVL.

The chain recombines TRBV10-2 with TRBJ2-7, with D perhaps being TRBD1 or TRBD2 (6 bases each). CDR3 length equals 17 residues. Between the trimmed V and J ends, which lost 8 bases and 1 base, there was a span of 24 bases. CDR1 and CDR2 from the germline V gene are WSHSY and SAAADI. DNA for the CDR3: TGCGCCAGCGACGGGACAAGTCGGAATGGAGGGTCCTACGAGCAGTACTTC. Encoded protein: CASDGTSRNGGSYEQYF.

The gene calls are TRBV15 and TRBJ2-1, with 8 bases lining up with TRBD2. Germline CDR1 is LNHNV and CDR2 is YYDKDF (reference sequence). The CDR3 consists of 15 residues. V shed 1 base, J shed 7 bases, and the junction held 6 bases outside the gene matches. The CDR3 DNA reads TGTGCCACCAGCAGAGCCCTCAGCGGGAGAAATGAGCAGTTCTTC. Translated, it gives CATSRALSGRNEQFF.

The chain couples TRBV10-3 to TRBJ2-7; unclear D gene. Germline V CDR1 and CDR2: ENHRY, SYGVKD. The CDR3 totals 12 residues. The V end lost 4 bases, the J end lost 5 bases, and 9 bases lay between the germline ends. The DNA for the CDR3 is TGTGCCATCAGTGTAAAGGGTCACGAGCAGTACTTC. It is translated as CAISVKGHEQYF.

This clonotype has just a few counts. V usage is TRBV28 and J usage is TRBJ1-6; D gene uncertain. Trimming cost V 4 bases and J 10 bases, with 11 bases left between them. Germline V gene sequence: CDR1 MDHEN, CDR2 SYDVKM. CDR3 length equals 13 residues. The CDR3 coding sequence is TGTGCCAGCAGTTACCGGCGCGGGTCACCCCTCCACTTT. Protein sequence: CASSYRRGSPLHF.

This clonotype has just a few counts. This chain uses TRBV5-1 with TRBJ2-7, with 9 bases aligning to TRBD1. Germline assignment: CDR1 SGHRS and CDR2 YFSETQ. The CDR3 extends over 15 amino acids. Trimming at V came to 4 bases and at J to 5 bases, leaving 10 bases not matched to a gene. CDR3 amino acids: CASSEAGTGSNEQYF. DNA for the CDR3: TGCGCCAGCAGCGAGGCCGGGACAGGGTCCAACGAGCAGTACTTC. Full variable domain (outside the CDR3, taken from reference TRBV5-1 and TRBJ2-7): KAGVTQTPRYLIKTRGQQVTLSCSPISGHRSVSWYQQTPGQGLQFLFEYFSETQRNKGNFPGRFSGRQFSNSRSEMNVSTLELGDSALYLCASSEAGTGSNEQYFGPGTRLTVT.

The chain links TRBV5-1 to TRBJ2-1, with 7 positions matching TRBD1. CDR3 length equals 15 residues. J lost 3 bases, V lost 5 bases, and 8 bases had no gene match. Germline V gene lookup returns CDR1 SGHRS and CDR2 YFSETQ. CDR3 loop: CASRERDSVYNEQFF. Here the CDR3 DNA reads TGCGCCAGCAGGGAACGGGACAGCGTCTACAATGAGCAGTTCTTC.

The chain combines TRBV10-1 with TRBJ2-7; D is unresolved. The CDR3 extends over 15 amino acids. Trimming took 4 bases from V and 6 from J, leaving 19 bases between them. Per the germline V gene, CDR1 is WNHNN and CDR2 is SYGVQD (reference sequence). CDR3 loop: CASSVPTGFLCEQYF. The CDR3 region has the DNA TGCGCCAGCAGTGTTCCGACTGGGTTTCTCTGCGAGCAGTACTTC.

CDR3 coding DNA: TGTGCCAGCAGTTACTCGAGTCGCGCGTCACCCTCATTGCGGGGCTATGGCTACACCTTC. It yields the protein CASSYSSRASPSLRGYGYTF. V gene TRBV6-2 or TRBV6-3 combines with J gene TRBJ1-2; no firm D call. CDR3 size: 20 residues. Trimming pared 0 bases from V and 4 bases from J, leaving 27 bases between. Per the germline V gene, CDR1 is MNHEY and CDR2 is SVGEGT.